The 32 T cell receptor beta chains in this list originate from one sample, sequenced in a study of patients and donors after allogeneic stem cell transplantation. One entry per CDR3 protein, called by TCRdb with MiXCR from the RT-PCR reads. The table has about 160,000 distinct CDR3 sequences, approximately 25% seen once. The sequenced material came from blood, either unsorted or a sorted T cell fraction (not recorded which). Source of these receptors: a human donor who was either an allogeneic HSCT recipient or a stem cell or donor lymphocyte infusion donor (not recorded which). It is not recorded whose cells these are; they may come from a transplant donor.

CDR3 sequence reads: CSVLRDAIGSYEQYF. The CDR3 nucleotides are TGCAGCGTGCTCCGGGACGCTATTGGGTCCTACGAGCAGTACTTC. This chain connects TRBV29-1 to TRBJ2-7, with D possibly called TRBD1 or TRBD2 (5 bases each). The CDR3 extends over 15 amino acids. Trimming removed 6 bases from V and 1 base from J, with 19 bases in between. CDR1 and CDR2 (germline): SQVTM, ANQGSEA.

This clonotype occurred a few times. This sequence joins TRBV7-2 and TRBJ2-5, with no clear D. Trimming cost V 3 bases and J 2 bases, with 16 bases left between them. Germline CDR1 reads SGHTA; CDR2 reads FQGNSA. This CDR3 region has 16 residues. The CDR3 nucleotides read TGTGCCAGCAGCTTCCCGGTCGAGCGTAGACAAGAGACCCAGTACTTC. Its protein product is CASSFPVERRQETQYF.

This chain uses TRBV7-2 with TRBJ2-5; D is possibly TRBD1 (6 bases). V dropped 6 bases and J dropped 1 base, with 15 bases sitting between them. In germline, CDR1 is SGHTA, CDR2 FQGNSA. The CDR3 length is 15 residues. CDR3 residues: CASSRDTGFQETQYF. CDR3 DNA: TGTGCCAGCAGTCGGGACACAGGATTCCAAGAGACCCAGTACTTC.

This clonotype was counted a few times. The chain couples TRBV12-3 or TRBV12-4 to TRBJ2-3; D call uncertain. Between the trimmed V and J ends, which lost 5 bases and 7 bases, there was a span of 7 bases. The CDR3 runs 11 residues. The DNA for the CDR3 is TGTGCCAGCAGTATCGGAAATACGCAGTATTTT. Its translation is CASSIGNTQYF.

The V call is TRBV12-3 or TRBV12-4, the J call TRBJ2-3; D is possibly TRBD2 (5 bases). The CDR3 has 16 amino acids. V dropped 10 bases and J dropped 3 bases, with 23 bases sitting between them. In DNA form, the CDR3 reads TGTGCCACAACAGCGGTATCGGGAACCCGAACAGATACGCAGTATTTT. It is translated as CATTAVSGTRTDTQYF.

The chain links TRBV6-5 to TRBJ2-1, with 12 bases matching TRBD2. CDR1 is MNHEY and CDR2 is SVGAGI in the germline V gene. CDR3 length: 16 residues. J lost 8 bases, V lost 6 bases, and 11 bases had no gene match. In DNA form, the CDR3 reads TGTGCCAGCAGCGACCCTAGCGGGAGGGCCGGATATGAGCAGTTCTTC. It is translated as CASSDPSGRAGYEQFF.

This chain links TRBV4-2 with TRBJ2-7; the match to TRBD2 covers 9 bases. Germline lookup yields CDR1 LGHNA and CDR2 YNFKEQ. This CDR3 has 16 residues. The ends lost 3 bases at V and 2 bases at J; junction bases unmatched: 8. The chain's CDR3 is CASSQDPGLAPYEQYF. CDR3 in DNA: TGTGCCAGCAGCCAGGACCCGGGACTAGCCCCCTACGAGCAGTACTTC.

This clonotype has a handful of counts. V usage is TRBV12-3 or TRBV12-4 and J usage is TRBJ2-7; D call uncertain. V lost 3 bases to trimming and J lost 3 bases, with 12 bases between them. This CDR3 spans 14 amino acids. CDR3 protein: CASSLRSVGYEQYF. The CDR3, as DNA: TGTGCCAGCAGTTTGAGATCAGTCGGCTACGAGCAGTACTTC.

This clonotype has just a few counts. The CDR3 loop reads CASSKGLAETYEQYF. The CDR3 DNA reads as TGCGCCAGCAGCAAGGGACTAGCGGAAACCTACGAGCAGTACTTC. V is TRBV5-1 and J is TRBJ2-7; 11 positions agree with TRBD2. CDR1 and CDR2 (germline): SGHRS, YFSETQ. The CDR3 runs to 15 residues. Losses at the gene ends were 4 bases for V and 2 bases for J; bases not matched to a gene: 5.

V gene TRBV6-2 or TRBV6-3 combines with J gene TRBJ1-1, with a weak D call TRBD1 (5 bases). This CDR3 has 16 amino acids. Trimming stripped 1 base from V and 6 bases from J, with 18 bases between. The germline V gene has CDR1 MNHEY and CDR2 SVGEGT. Here the CDR3 reads CASSYLGRGPWAEAFF. The CDR3, as DNA: TGTGCCAGCAGTTACTTGGGGCGCGGGCCGTGGGCTGAAGCTTTCTTT.

This clonotype showed up just a few times. The chain joins TRBV29-1 to TRBJ2-7; 7 nucleotides match TRBD1. V lost 6 bases and J lost 0; bases outside the gene matches: 5. CDR1 and CDR2 from the germline V gene are SQVTM and ANQGSEA. CDR3 length: 13 residues. The CDR3 region has the DNA TGCAGCGTCTACGACAGGGTCTCCTACGAGCAGTACTTC. Its protein is CSVYDRVSYEQYF.

The sample holds one count of this clonotype. This chain joins TRBV11-2 and TRBJ2-5; TRBD2 agrees at 9 bases. The CDR3 has 16 amino acids. V dropped 6 bases and J dropped 4; count of bases not matched to a gene: 12. Germline V CDR1 and CDR2: SGHAT, FQNNGV. This chain's CDR3 is CASSRRAGGRGETQYF. For the CDR3, the DNA is TGTGCCAGCAGTCGTAGAGCGGGGGGCAGGGGAGAGACCCAGTACTTC.

Many counts were recorded for this clonotype. The chain combines TRBV10-3 with TRBJ1-2; tentatively, D is TRBD1 (5 bases). CDR1 and CDR2 from the germline V gene are ENHRY and SYGVKD. The V and J ends lost 6 bases and 8 bases respectively, with 13 bases between them. This CDR3 contains 12 residues. CDR3 sequence (DNA): TGTGCCATCAGGGGGCTCTCGAGCGGCTACACCTTC. Encoded protein: CAIRGLSSGYTF.

This chain connects TRBV30 to TRBJ2-5; 9 bases are a match to TRBD2. The CDR3 contains 14 residues. V lost 0 bases, J lost 5 bases, and 4 bases stayed unmatched. In germline, CDR1 is GTSNPN, CDR2 SVGIG (reference sequence). The CDR3 loop reads CAWSVISGSETQYF. The CDR3 coding sequence is TGTGCCTGGAGTGTGATTAGCGGGAGTGAGACCCAGTACTTC.

This chain uses TRBV29-1 with TRBJ1-2; D remains ambiguous. V lost 0 bases to trimming and J lost 2 bases, with 10 bases between them. Germline values: CDR1 SQVTM, CDR2 ANQGSEA. The CDR3 totals 14 residues. The CDR3 sequence is CSVEELVSNYGYTF. DNA of the CDR3: TGCAGCGTTGAAGAGCTGGTTTCCAACTATGGCTACACCTTC.

This clonotype was observed once. A read error is possible here, since a much larger clone lies one base away. The chain employs TRBV5-1 and TRBJ1-5, with no clear D. Germline CDR1 SGHRS, CDR2 YFSETQ. V lost 0 bases and J lost 4, with 5 bases in between. This CDR3 has 13 residues. The CDR3 protein is CASSLEENQPQHF. DNA of the CDR3: TGCGCCAGCAGCTTGGAGGAGAATCAGCCCCAGCATTTT. The complete variable domain, with remaining parts taken from reference TRBV5-1 and TRBJ1-5, reads KAGVTQTPRYLIKTRGQQVTLSCSPISGHRSVSWYQQTPGQGLQFLFEYFSETQRNKGNFPGRFSGRQFSNSRSEMNVSTLELGDSALYLCASSLEENQPQHFGDGTRLSIL.

This clonotype was seen only a few times. The chain carries TRBV6-5 and TRBJ1-2; TRBD1 matches at 7 bases. The CDR3 contains 14 residues. V shed 4 bases and J 2 bases; nucleotides not matched to a gene: 4. The V gene's germline CDR1 is MNHEY and CDR2 SVGAGI. The CDR3 DNA follows: TGTGCCAGCAGTTTTGACAGGGTGAACTATGGCTACACCTTC. This codes for CASSFDRVNYGYTF.

This clonotype was recorded a few times. The chain joins TRBV10-3 to TRBJ2-5, with unresolved D. Between the trimmed V and J ends, which lost 2 bases and 1 base, there was a span of 8 bases. The CDR3 runs to 14 residues. CDR1 is ENHRY, CDR2 SYGVKD, per germline. The CDR3 region has the DNA TGTGCCATCAGTGAGGATTGGGTCCAAGAGACCCAGTACTTC. Protein: CAISEDWVQETQYF.

This clonotype was detected only a few times. This chain links TRBV20-1 with TRBJ2-3; D is uncertain. V dropped 0 bases and J dropped 1 base, with 8 bases sitting between them. The germline gives CDR1 DFQATT, CDR2 SNEGSKA (reference sequence). This CDR3 is built from 14 residues. The CDR3 reads CSARDHVGTDTQYF. In nucleotides, the CDR3 is TGCAGTGCTAGAGATCACGTTGGCACAGATACGCAGTATTTT.

The table lists this clonotype with a few counts. The chain links TRBV20-1 to TRBJ2-1, with 7 bases lining up with TRBD1. Germline-derived CDR1 and CDR2 are DFQATT and SNEGSKA (reference sequence). This CDR3 has 16 residues. The V segment lost 3 bases and the J segment 3 bases; nucleotides outside the gene matches: 11. The CDR3 here is CSASIPGTDLYNEQFF. As DNA, the CDR3 is TGCAGTGCTAGCATCCCCGGGACAGACCTCTACAATGAGCAGTTCTTC.

This clonotype was seen a handful of times. The V gene is TRBV6-5, the J gene TRBJ1-2; D remains ambiguous. This CDR3 spans 15 amino acids. Trimming took off 0 bases at V and 1 base at J, with 9 bases between the two ends. Per germline, CDR1 MNHEY and CDR2 SVGAGI. CDR3 sequence (DNA): TGTGCCAGCAGTTACTCGATGACTAGTAACTATGGCTACACCTTC. It translates to CASSYSMTSNYGYTF.

This clonotype was recorded a few times. The chain recombines TRBV30 with TRBJ1-5; D gene uncertain. Germline V lookup: CDR1 GTSNPN, CDR2 SVGIG (reference sequence). This CDR3 comprises 15 residues. Trimming shortened V by 3 bases and J by 3 bases, and 15 bases separated the two germline ends. The CDR3 bases are TGTGCCTGGAGCGACGGAAAGTATTTCAATCAGCCCCAGCATTTT. Its translation is CAWSDGKYFNQPQHF.

This clonotype was detected a few times. The chain employs TRBV7-6 and TRBJ2-3, with D hard to call. The CDR3 spans 14 residues. Trimming cost V 2 bases and J 0 bases, with 6 bases left between them. The germline gives CDR1 SGHVS, CDR2 FNYEAQ. CDR3 in DNA: TGTGCCAGCAGCTTACGGGCTAGCACAGATACGCAGTATTTT. This sequence encodes CASSLRASTDTQYF.

Ten or more counts support this clonotype. The rearrangement uses TRBV5-6 and TRBJ1-1; D uncertain. CDR1 and CDR2 from the germline V gene are SGHDT and YYEEEE. CDR3 length: 12 amino acids. Trimming took off 4 bases at V and 6 bases at J, with 10 bases between the two ends. CDR3 residues: CASSRGSAEAFF. DNA for the CDR3: TGTGCCAGCAGCCGAGGGAGCGCTGAAGCTTTCTTT.

V is TRBV6-2 or TRBV6-3 and J is TRBJ2-3; 8 bases fit TRBD2. Germline V gene data show CDR1 as MNHEY and CDR2 as SVGEGT. With V trimmed by 6 bases and J by 4 bases, 3 bases remained unmatched. CDR3 length: 13 amino acids. This CDR3 reads CASRRGGADTQYF. As DNA, the CDR3 is TGTGCCAGCAGACGGGGGGGAGCAGATACGCAGTATTTT.

This clonotype was seen a few times. This rearrangement joins TRBV7-2 to TRBJ2-1; 10 bases map to TRBD1. Germline V gene data show CDR1 as SGHTA and CDR2 as FQGNSA. V was clipped by 0 bases and J by 12 bases; unmatched bases: 5. There are 14 residues in the CDR3. CDR3 protein: CASSLARTGGSQFF. The CDR3 DNA sequence: TGTGCCAGCAGCTTAGCTAGGACAGGGGGGTCGCAGTTCTTC.

V and J are TRBV5-1 and TRBJ2-2, with no clear D. Germline CDR1 and CDR2: SGHRS and YFSETQ. The CDR3 runs 15 residues. Trimming took 0 bases from V and 3 from J, leaving 9 bases between them. The CDR3 DNA follows: TGCGCCAGCAGCTTGGCCCCTGAAGACACCGGGGAGCTGTTTTTT. Protein: CASSLAPEDTGELFF.

This clonotype was counted between two and nine times. The rearrangement joins TRBV5-1 to TRBJ2-1; D is possibly TRBD1 (5 bases). In germline, CDR1 is SGHRS, CDR2 YFSETQ. The ends were cut back, 5 bases at V and 2 bases at J, with 20 bases in the middle. The CDR3 length is 17 residues. CDR3 DNA sequence: TGCGCCAGCAGGACTTCCCGATGGGGCTTTACCTACAATGAGCAGTTCTTC. It translates to CASRTSRWGFTYNEQFF.

This clonotype came up once. One end of the junction is discordant with germline, which a read error may explain. The chain joins TRBV7-9 to TRBJ2-4; D tentatively fits TRBD1 or TRBD2 (6 bases each). CDR1 SEHNR and CDR2 FQNEAQ come from the germline V gene (reference sequence). The CDR3 has 14 amino acids. The CDR3 DNA is TGTGCCACCCAGCTTCCGGGGGCCAAAGACATTCAGTACTTC. It encodes CATQLPGAKDIQYF.

Only a few counts were recorded for this clonotype. V usage is TRBV29-1 and J usage is TRBJ2-7, with D possibly being TRBD2 (6 bases). Trimming removed 0 bases at V and 1 base at J, with 16 bases between. Germline CDR1 SQVTM, CDR2 ANQGSEA. This CDR3 is built from 16 residues. CDR3 DNA: TGCAGCGTTGAAGATTTCCCCGGGCGGGGATCCTACGAGCAGTACTTC. This gives the protein CSVEDFPGRGSYEQYF.

This clonotype was counted between two and nine times. J is TRBJ1-2 and V is TRBV5-6, with unresolved D. Germline lookup yields CDR1 SGHDT and CDR2 YYEEEE. Trimming cost V 5 bases and J 7 bases, with 9 bases left between them. The CDR3 is 11 residues long. The CDR3 sequence: CASSLEAGYTF. In DNA form, the CDR3 reads TGTGCCAGCAGTCTGGAGGCTGGCTACACCTTC.

This clonotype has only a few counts. The V call is TRBV4-1, the J call TRBJ2-3; no firm D call. V was cut by 0 bases and J by 8 bases, with 24 bases left in between. The CDR3 has 18 residues. Germline V CDR1 and CDR2: MGHRA, YSYEKL. This chain's CDR3 is CASSQDLVVDRTWGTQYF. DNA for the CDR3: TGCGCCAGCAGCCAAGATCTGGTGGTGGATCGGACGTGGGGTACGCAGTATTTT.